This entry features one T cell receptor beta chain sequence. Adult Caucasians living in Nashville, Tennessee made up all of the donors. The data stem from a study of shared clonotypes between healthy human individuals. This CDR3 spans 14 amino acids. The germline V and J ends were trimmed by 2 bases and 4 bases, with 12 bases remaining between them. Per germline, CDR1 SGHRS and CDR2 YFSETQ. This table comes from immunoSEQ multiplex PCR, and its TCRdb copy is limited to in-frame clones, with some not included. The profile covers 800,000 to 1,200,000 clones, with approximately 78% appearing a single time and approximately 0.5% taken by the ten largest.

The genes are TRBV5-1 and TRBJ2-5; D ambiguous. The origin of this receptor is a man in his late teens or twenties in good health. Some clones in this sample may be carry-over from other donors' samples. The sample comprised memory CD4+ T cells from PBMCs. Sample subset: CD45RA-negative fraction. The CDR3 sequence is CASSFGSNRETQYF. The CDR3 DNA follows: TGCGCCAGCAGCTTCGGGTCCAATAGAGAGACCCAGTACTTC.